The 31 T cell receptor beta chains in this list originate from one sample, sequenced in a study of CD8 T cells in Susac syndrome. Random hexamers primed reverse transcription of about 0.5 to 1 ug RNA. TCRdb reanalysed the immunoSEQ multiplex PCR reads using MiXCR and keeps one entry per CDR3 protein. The sample includes about 140,000 distinct CDR3 sequences, approximately 95% of them seen just once. Input material: CD4+ T cells from PBMCs. The source of these receptors is a human donor with multiple sclerosis.

The chain recombines TRBV2 with TRBJ2-2; no reliable D call. Trimming pared 8 bases from V and 6 bases from J, leaving 16 bases between. This CDR3 region has 14 residues. Germline assignment: CDR1 SNHLY and CDR2 FYNNEI. The CDR3 loop is CASGPLVLAGELFF. Here the CDR3 DNA reads TGTGCCAGCGGGCCGCTAGTTCTGGCCGGGGAGCTGTTTTTT.

V is TRBV6-2 or TRBV6-3 and J is TRBJ2-1, with 13 nucleotides matching TRBD2. CDR1 and CDR2 from the germline V gene are MNHEY and SVGEGT. The CDR3 has 16 amino acids. With 6 bases clipped from V and 8 bases from J, the junction kept 10 bases outside the gene matches. The CDR3 spells CASRRFGTSGDHEQFF. The CDR3 nucleotides read TGTGCCAGCAGACGATTCGGGACTAGCGGGGACCATGAGCAGTTCTTC.

The J gene is TRBJ1-1, the V gene TRBV29-1, with a possible D match to TRBD1 (5 bases). This CDR3 has 12 residues. The germline V gene encodes CDR1 SQVTM and CDR2 ANQGSEA. Trimming cost V 5 bases and J 7 bases, with 14 bases left between them. Here the CDR3 reads CSVRSGGIEAFF. The CDR3 nucleotides read TGCAGCGTTCGGAGTGGGGGAATTGAAGCTTTCTTT.

The count of this clonotype is one. The chain employs TRBV7-2 and TRBJ1-2; TRBD1 matches at 7 bases. After removal of 3 bases from V and 1 base from J, the junction contained 5 bases not matched to a gene. Per the germline V gene, CDR1 is SGHTA and CDR2 is FQGNSA. CDR3 length: 15 amino acids. CDR3 protein: CASSFGQDINYGYTF. The CDR3 bases are TGTGCCAGCAGCTTCGGACAGGATATTAACTATGGCTACACCTTC. Full variable domain (rest looked up from reference TRBV7-2 and TRBJ1-2): GAGVSQSPSNKVTEKGKDVELRCDPISGHTALYWYRQSLGQGLEFLIYFQGNSAPDKSGLPSDRFSAERTGGSVSTLTIQRTQQEDSAVYLCASSFGQDINYGYTFGSGTRLTVV.

V usage is TRBV20-1 and J usage is TRBJ1-2; D gene ambiguous. V lost 0 bases to trimming and J lost 0 bases, with 11 bases between them. Germline CDR1 DFQATT, CDR2 SNEGSKA (reference sequence). There are 15 residues in the CDR3. CDR3 DNA: TGCAGTGCTAGAGACCCGCTATCAGCTAACTATGGCTACACCTTC. The encoded protein is CSARDPLSANYGYTF.

This chain links TRBV19 with TRBJ1-5; D might be TRBD1 (5 bases). With 4 bases removed from V and 1 base from J, the gap between germline ends came to 11 bases. CDR3 size: 15 residues. Germline loops: CDR1 LNHDA, CDR2 SQIVND (reference sequence). CDR3 DNA: TGTGCCAGTAGTAAGGGGAAGTTAAGCAATCAGCCCCAGCATTTT. Amino acids: CASSKGKLSNQPQHF.

In this sample, this clonotype turned up a few times. This sequence joins TRBV7-8 and TRBJ2-1; unclear D gene. V gave up 1 base and J gave up 4 bases, with 5 bases separating them. Per the germline V gene, CDR1 is SGHVS and CDR2 is FQNEAQ. The CDR3 spans 13 residues. This CDR3 is CASSLGSYNEQFF. The CDR3, as DNA: TGTGCCAGCAGCTTAGGGAGTTACAATGAGCAGTTCTTC.

The chain uses TRBV20-1 and TRBJ2-7; 11 bases are shared with TRBD1. This CDR3 comprises 13 residues. Germline V gene data show CDR1 as DFQATT and CDR2 as SNEGSKA (reference sequence). CDR3 loop: CSASGQGDYEQYF. CDR3 nucleotide sequence: TGCAGCGCCTCGGGACAGGGGGACTACGAGCAGTACTTC.

The chain is built from TRBV5-4 and TRBJ2-7; TRBD1 or TRBD2 may be the D gene (5 bases each). V dropped 4 bases and J dropped 4 bases, with 15 bases sitting between them. CDR1 is SGHNT and CDR2 is YYREEE in the germline V gene (reference sequence). This CDR3 is built from 14 residues. The CDR3 nucleotides are TGTGCCAGCAGCCCTCGGGACGGAAAATACGAGCAGTACTTC. It specifies CASSPRDGKYEQYF.

The J gene is TRBJ2-5, the V gene TRBV14; TRBD1 or TRBD2 may be the D gene (6 bases each). Trimming shortened V by 1 base and J by 4 bases, and 22 bases separated the two germline ends. The length of the CDR3 is 18 residues. Germline CDR1 and CDR2: SGHDN and FVKESK. CDR3 sequence (DNA): TGTGCCAGCAGCCAAGGGGGGGCCCGGGCTACCCCGAGAGAGACCCAGTACTTC. Protein sequence: CASSQGGARATPRETQYF.

This chain uses TRBV4-3 with TRBJ2-4; 12 bases fit TRBD2. In germline, CDR1 is LGHNA, CDR2 YSLEER. The CDR3 runs 17 residues. The V and J ends lost 0 bases and 7 bases, in that order; junction bases with no gene match: 7. CDR3 nucleotides: TGCGCCAGCAGCCAAGACCCTAGCGGGGGGGCCGTGAACATTCAGTACTTC. It yields the protein CASSQDPSGGAVNIQYF.

This chain joins TRBV12-3 or TRBV12-4 and TRBJ1-2, with a tentative D call TRBD1 (5 bases). The CDR3 extends over 13 amino acids. V lost 3 bases and J 4 bases, leaving 9 bases between the germline ends. In DNA, the CDR3 is TGTGCCAGCAGTTTGTGGGGCACCTATGGCTACACCTTC. It encodes CASSLWGTYGYTF.

This chain joins TRBV3-1 and TRBJ1-1; 8 nucleotides agree with TRBD1. Germline loops: CDR1 LGHDT, CDR2 YNNKEL (reference sequence). Trimming at V came to 4 bases and at J to 11 bases, leaving 9 bases not matched to a gene. The CDR3 is made up of 13 amino acids. For the CDR3, the DNA is TGTGCCAGCAGCCCGCCCAGGACAGGGCCGGCTTTCTTT. This encodes CASSPPRTGPAFF.

The DNA of the CDR3 is TGTGCCAGCAGTTTAGAAAAAAACACTGAAGCTTTCTTT. It is translated as CASSLEKNTEAFF. The V call is TRBV12-3 or TRBV12-4, the J call TRBJ1-1; no reliable D call. V was clipped by 1 base and J by 2 bases, with 5 bases between them. CDR3 length equals 13 residues.

J is TRBJ1-3 and V is TRBV9; D is ambiguous. This CDR3 is built from 15 residues. Trimming took 4 bases from V and 0 from J, leaving 11 bases between them. CDR1 SGDLS and CDR2 YYNGEE come from the germline V gene. This CDR3 reads CASSLSGYSGNTIYF. The CDR3 nucleotides read TGTGCCAGCAGCCTCAGTGGCTACTCTGGAAACACCATATATTTT.

The rearrangement links TRBV30 to TRBJ2-5; D is possibly TRBD2 (7 bases). Per the germline V gene, CDR1 is GTSNPN and CDR2 is SVGIG (reference sequence). The V gene lost 1 base and the J gene lost 4 bases, with 10 bases spanning the gap. This CDR3 contains 13 residues. The DNA of the CDR3 is TGTGCCTGGAGTGGGGGGGGCAGAGAGACCCAGTACTTC. Amino acids: CAWSGGGRETQYF.

In its sample, this clonotype was seen a few times. The chain is built from TRBV2 and TRBJ2-7; D possibly corresponds to TRBD2 (5 bases). The ends were cut back, 10 bases at V and 2 bases at J, with 15 bases in the middle. The CDR3 consists of 13 residues. Germline values: CDR1 SNHLY, CDR2 FYNNEI. CDR3 coding DNA: TGTGCCATCCTAACTAGTCGCACCTACGAGCAGTACTTC. Its protein product is CAILTSRTYEQYF. The complete variable domain, with remaining parts taken from reference TRBV2 and TRBJ2-7, reads EPEVTQTPSHQVTQMGQEVILRCVPISNHLYFYWYRQILGQKVEFLVSFYNNEISEKSEIFDDQFSVERPDGSNFTLKIRSTKLEDSAMYFCAILTSRTYEQYFGPGTRLTVT.

The gene calls are TRBV28 and TRBJ2-4, with no clear D. Germline V gene sequence: CDR1 MDHEN, CDR2 SYDVKM. The CDR3 sequence is 14 residues long. V gave up 7 bases and J gave up 1 base, with 11 bases separating them. As DNA, the CDR3 is TGTGCCAGCAACGCGGCTGGGGCCAAAAACATTCAGTACTTC. This gives the protein CASNAAGAKNIQYF.

The sample holds a few counts of this clonotype. The chain has TRBV12-3 or TRBV12-4 and TRBJ2-1, with 9 nucleotides matching TRBD1. J gave up 6 bases and V 3 bases, and 3 bases lay outside the gene matches. The length of the CDR3 is 14 residues. CDR3 nucleotide sequence: TGTGCCAGCAGTTTGAGGGGACAGGGCAATGAGCAGTTCTTC. The encoded protein is CASSLRGQGNEQFF.

The rearrangement links TRBV6-2 or TRBV6-3 to TRBJ2-1; D not resolved. CDR3 length: 15 residues. The germline gives CDR1 MNHEY, CDR2 SVGEGT. The germline V and J ends were trimmed by 5 bases and 5 bases, with 16 bases remaining between them. In DNA, the CDR3 is TGTGCCAGCAGTCCAGAAGCGACTGGCAACAATGAGCAGTTCTTC. Encoded protein: CASSPEATGNNEQFF.

The rearrangement joins TRBV9 to TRBJ2-7; 7 bases fit TRBD2. Germline CDR1 and CDR2: SGDLS and YYNGEE. This CDR3 contains 15 residues. V was clipped by 4 bases and J by 5 bases; unmatched bases: 12. Here the CDR3 DNA reads TGTGCCAGCAGCCCCCCTGGGAGCGGGGACCACGAGCAGTACTTC. This encodes CASSPPGSGDHEQYF.

The V gene is TRBV14, the J gene TRBJ2-1; D tentatively reads TRBD1 or TRBD2 (5 bases each). The CDR3 is 16 amino acids. In germline, CDR1 is SGHDN, CDR2 FVKESK. The germline V and J ends were trimmed by 0 bases and 10 bases, with 19 bases remaining between them. The CDR3 sequence: CASSQDWGVLGAEQFF. The CDR3 nucleotides read TGTGCCAGCAGCCAAGATTGGGGCGTGTTGGGAGCGGAGCAGTTCTTC.

This chain links TRBV5-8 with TRBJ1-5; no definite D call. The CDR3 runs 15 residues. Trimming left V 5 bases short and J 0 bases short, with 12 bases between. Germline CDR1 is SGHTS and CDR2 is YDEGEE. The CDR3 reads CASRPTLYSNQPQHF. The CDR3, as DNA: TGTGCCAGCAGACCGACACTTTATAGCAATCAGCCCCAGCATTTT. Together with reference TRBV5-8 and TRBJ1-5, the CDR3 gives the full variable domain: EAGVTQSPTHLIKTRGQQATLRCSPISGHTSVYWYQQALGLGLQFLLWYDEGEERNRGNFPPRFSGRQFPNYSSELNVNALELEDSALYLCASRPTLYSNQPQHFGDGTRLSIL.

The V and J genes are TRBV2 and TRBJ2-2, with TRBD1 matching over 9 bases. Germline V gene data show CDR1 as SNHLY and CDR2 as FYNNEI. This CDR3 has 16 amino acids. V was pared by 4 bases and J by 7 bases, with 10 bases of the junction left unmatched. In nucleotides, the CDR3 is TGTGCCAGCAGTGCCCCGGGACAGGGTCGGGGCGGGGAGCTGTTTTTT. Amino acid sequence: CASSAPGQGRGGELFF.

This sequence joins TRBV5-1 and TRBJ1-1, with D possibly being TRBD1 (6 bases). Germline V CDR1 and CDR2: SGHRS, YFSETQ. This CDR3 contains 14 residues. V was pared by 3 bases and J by 5 bases, with 14 bases between. CDR3 in amino acids: CASSSQQGGTEAFF. Here the CDR3 DNA reads TGCGCCAGCAGCTCACAACAGGGAGGGACTGAAGCTTTCTTT.

The rearrangement uses TRBV29-1 and TRBJ1-1; 7 nucleotides line up with TRBD1. Trimming took 7 bases from V and 0 from J; bases not matched to a gene: 8. The CDR3 is 14 residues long. Per the germline V gene, CDR1 is SQVTM and CDR2 is ANQGSEA. The DNA for the CDR3 is TGCAGCGCAAAACAGGGACAGCTGAACACTGAAGCTTTCTTT. This gives the protein CSAKQGQLNTEAFF.

The chain employs TRBV5-1 and TRBJ2-3, with 8 nucleotides matching TRBD1. The CDR3 length is 18 residues. The trim removed 0 bases at V and 1 base at J, leaving 10 bases unmatched. The germline gives CDR1 SGHRS, CDR2 YFSETQ. CDR3 residues: CASSLANLAGQGTDTQYF. In nucleotides, the CDR3 is TGCGCCAGCAGCTTGGCCAATCTCGCGGGACAGGGCACAGATACGCAGTATTTT. Complete variable domain (other parts from reference TRBV5-1 and TRBJ2-3): KAGVTQTPRYLIKTRGQQVTLSCSPISGHRSVSWYQQTPGQGLQFLFEYFSETQRNKGNFPGRFSGRQFSNSRSEMNVSTLELGDSALYLCASSLANLAGQGTDTQYFGPGTRLTVL.

This chain joins TRBV7-9 and TRBJ1-5; no firm D call. There are 15 residues in the CDR3. The germline gives CDR1 SEHNR, CDR2 FQNEAQ (reference sequence). V shed 0 bases and J shed 2 bases, with 8 bases lying between them. The CDR3 loop is CASSLAGPGNQPQHF. The CDR3 DNA reads TGTGCCAGCAGCTTAGCGGGTCCCGGCAATCAGCCCCAGCATTTT.

The rearrangement uses TRBV20-1 and TRBJ1-6; TRBD1 matches at 7 bases. With V trimmed by 3 bases and J by 10 bases, 12 bases remained unmatched. This CDR3 region has 15 residues. Germline CDR1 and CDR2: DFQATT and SNEGSKA (reference sequence). CDR3 nucleotide sequence: TGCAGTGCTAGGTTGTTGGCAGGGGGTGTCTCACCCCTCCACTTT. Amino acids: CSARLLAGGVSPLHF.

V and J are TRBV24-1 and TRBJ1-5; 10 bases match TRBD1. The CDR3 contains 16 residues. The germline gives CDR1 KGHDR, CDR2 SFDVKD. V shed 3 bases, J shed 2 bases, and the junction held 3 bases outside the gene matches. CDR3 sequence reads: CATSDRDRGGNQPQHF. The CDR3 DNA reads TGTGCCACCAGTGATCGGGACAGGGGCGGCAATCAGCCCCAGCATTTT.

The chain couples TRBV30 to TRBJ1-1; D remains ambiguous. V lost 1 base to trimming and J lost 1 base, with 16 bases between them. The CDR3 has 16 residues. Per the germline V gene, CDR1 is GTSNPN and CDR2 is SVGIG (reference sequence). The CDR3 nucleotides read TGTGCCTGGAGTGACACTCCAGTGATAGCGAACACTGAAGCTTTCTTT. Translating gives CAWSDTPVIANTEAFF.